The subject of this entry is one TCR beta chain. It has no known antigen specificity. It has no much larger one-base neighbor in the sample; base qualities were not kept. From each donor, a single peripheral blood sample of about 120 mL on average was drawn into heparinised tubes. Naive, central memory, regulatory and stem cell-like memory CD4+ T cells were sorted on a BD FACSAria II using a panel including CD45RO, CCR7, CD25, CD127, CD95 and CD27. All sorted populations exceeded 95% purity. Right away, PBMCs were isolated by Lymphoprep density gradient centrifugation and were stained directly, with no culture step. To minimize batch effects, samples were stained and sorted in pairs, one healthy donor with one patient per experiment. The entire amount of isolated RNA was reverse transcribed using the High Capacity cDNA Reverse Transcription Kit, so the sequenced TCRB transcripts were expressed ones. Naive, central memory and regulatory T cell samples underwent deep immunoSEQ sequencing, averaging approximately 3.5 million total reads per sample. Sorted cells were lysed in RLT buffer, and RNA was extracted using DNase-treated RNeasy Micro or Mini kits according to cell number. Each cell subset was processed separately to prevent cross-contamination, with patient and healthy donor samples processed together. Using the immunoSEQ multiplex PCR, TCRB sequences were amplified from cDNA into 87-bp fragments spanning the CDR3 region. Sequencing of the amplicons was done on the Illumina HiSeq platform. Per the authors' processing: Synthetic template baselines were used to correct PCR bias computationally, reads within Hamming distance 2 were collapsed, and singletons that could not be merged were discarded. By aligning reads against IMGT, V, D and J genes, CDR3 length, and insertions or deletions at six rearrangement sites were assigned. Within each subset, clonotype counts were normalized to sorted cell number, after which true diversity and Gini coefficients were computed with the tcR R package. Repertoire sharing was quantified using the overlap coefficient calculated on TCRB nucleotide sequences. Out-of-frame TCRB sequences from naive cells were analyzed to stand in for the pre-selection repertoire. The clones in this table, taken by TCRdb from immuneACCESS, are in-frame only. Not every clone is retained; where verified, under half of the shortfall comes from an unresolved V gene, and the cause of the rest is unknown. V, J and clone size are those of that table, while D and trimming were read from the DNA. This sample comprises 140,000 or so clones, about 10% of them detected only once. The ten largest clones capture around 1.4% of the sample.

These data originate in a study of beta chain features in type 1 diabetes (dated by TCRdb to between 2018 and 2020). Describing the broader study: No differences in mean age, gender distribution, total cell number or subset yield were found between patients and healthy donors. Regulatory and stem cell-like memory subsets were obtained from only 8 patients and roughly 8 healthy donors, while naive and central memory subsets were obtained from all 28 donors. A total of some 110 million sorted cells were examined across all samples, and the number of cells per subset was strongly correlated with RNA yield. The study compared the TCRB repertoires of sorted circulating CD4+ T cell subsets in recently diagnosed type 1 diabetes patients with those in matched healthy donors.

On the study overall, not on this receptor specifically: PCR may preferentially amplify shorter templates, but because patient and control samples were amplified and corrected together, any resulting skew would affect both groups equally. At VDJ recombination sites, patients with type 1 diabetes made fewer insertions and deleted more nucleotides, a pattern implying thymic rearrangement abnormalities. A moderate but significant shortening of TCRB CDR3 length was observed in type 1 diabetes patients in all four CD4+ subsets. Naive, central memory and regulatory TCRB repertoires appeared more similar among patients than among healthy donors. HLA sub-analyses involved small numbers of individuals, so any influence of HLA type on TCRB rearrangement remained unresolved. Because cDNA was sequenced instead of genomic DNA, activated cells with high expression could be over-represented, although the groups did not differ in activation or CD3 levels.

CDR1 and CDR2 are drawn from the germline V gene (reference sequence): MNHNY, SVGAGI. The CDR3 holds 14 amino acids from the cysteine to the phenylalanine. Only the CDR3 DNA stays, 42 bases, in frame from base 1. V and J lose 5 bases and 0 bases, and a span of 8 bases separates them. The sequence joins TRBV6-6 to TRBJ2-1, with the identity of the D gene unclear. This clonotype was obtained from a man in his late teens or twenties in good health. The sequenced sample consisted of naive CD4+ T cells from blood. In light of the paper, this sample's cell subset or site label describes: true naive CD4+ T cells. In nucleotides, the sequence is TGTGCCAGCAGTGTCTACGACTCCTACAATGAGCAGTTCTTC. It translates to CASSVYDSYNEQFF.